The rows below give T cell receptor beta chains drawn from one sample of a study of blood T cell repertoires in COVID-19. Sequenced by immunoSEQ multiplex PCR; TCRdb stores in-frame clones only, minus some. The sample carries 120,000 to 150,000 clones, approximately 81% recorded once. What was sequenced was peripheral blood. Receptors were obtained from a human donor in a cohort sampled during active COVID-19. CDR3s include the opening cysteine and the closing phenylalanine or tryptophan. D genes are given only for firm matches. A row's size may be missing; if present it is once, few, many or a size class.

v_gene: TRBV3-1/TRBV3-2; j_gene: TRBJ1-1; abundance: .; d_gene: TRBD1; len: 16; CDR3aa: CASSQDRGYRGQGAFF; CDR3nt: TGTGCCAGCAGCCAAGATAGGGGTTACAGGGGGCAAGGAGCTTTCTTT
v_gene: TRBV28; j_gene: TRBJ1-4; abundance: .; d_gene: .; len: 15; CDR3aa: CASIPGTLIGEKLFF; CDR3nt: TGTGCCAGCATCCCCGGGACATTAATTGGGGAAAAACTGTTTTTT
v_gene: TRBV5-6; j_gene: TRBJ1-2; abundance: .; d_gene: TRBD1; len: 14; CDR3aa: CATIRGGADYGYTF; CDR3nt: TGTGCCACGATTCGAGGGGGCGCGGACTATGGCTACACCTTC
v_gene: TRBV5-1; j_gene: TRBJ1-4; abundance: once; d_gene: .; len: 13; CDR3aa: CASNDNPNEKLFF; CDR3nt: TGCGCCAGCAATGACAATCCTAATGAAAAACTGTTTTTT
v_gene: TRBV6-2/TRBV6-3; j_gene: TRBJ1-5; abundance: .; d_gene: .; len: 15; CDR3aa: CASSYGPWGNQPQHF; CDR3nt: TGTGCCAGCAGTTACGGGCCCTGGGGCAATCAGCCCCAGCATTTT
v_gene: TRBV19; j_gene: TRBJ1-6; abundance: .; d_gene: .; len: 14; CDR3aa: CASKNQNNNSPLHF; CDR3nt: TGTGCCAGTAAAAACCAGAATAATAATTCACCCCTCCACTTT
v_gene: TRBV6-6; j_gene: TRBJ1-6; abundance: .; d_gene: TRBD1; len: 18; CDR3aa: CASSQLAGTGGSGSPLHF; CDR3nt: TGTGCCAGCAGTCAACTCGCCGGGACAGGGGGATCTGGGTCACCCCTCCACTTT
v_gene: TRBV7-6; j_gene: TRBJ2-2; abundance: .; d_gene: .; len: 15; CDR3aa: CASSSYTANTGELFF; CDR3nt: TGTGCCAGCAGCTCCTATACTGCGAACACCGGGGAGCTGTTTTTT
v_gene: TRBV7-2; j_gene: TRBJ1-2; abundance: .; d_gene: TRBD1; len: 15; CDR3aa: CASNSPTGTYRGYTF; CDR3nt: TGTGCCAGCAACAGCCCGACAGGGACTTATCGTGGCTACACCTTC
v_gene: TRBV19; j_gene: TRBJ1-6; abundance: .; d_gene: .; len: 12; CDR3aa: CASSIMNSPLHF; CDR3nt: TGTGCCAGTAGTATTATGAATTCACCCCTCCACTTT
v_gene: TRBV7-3; j_gene: TRBJ1-6; abundance: .; d_gene: .; len: 15; CDR3aa: CASSATRSYNSPLHF; CDR3nt: TGTGCCAGCAGCGCGACGAGGTCCTATAATTCACCCCTCCACTTT
v_gene: TRBV19; j_gene: TRBJ2-4; abundance: .; d_gene: TRBD2; len: 14; CDR3aa: CASSIGEGSNIQYF; CDR3nt: TGTGCCAGTAGTATAGGGGAGGGTAGCAACATTCAGTACTTC
v_gene: TRBV5-1; j_gene: TRBJ2-1; abundance: .; d_gene: TRBD2; len: 15; CDR3aa: CASSHSGTPEYGQFF; CDR3nt: TGCGCCAGCAGCCATAGCGGGACACCCGAGTACGGGCAGTTCTTC
v_gene: TRBV3-1/TRBV3-2; j_gene: TRBJ1-3; abundance: once; d_gene: .; len: 17; CDR3aa: CASSQDPTPSSGNTIYF; CDR3nt: TGTGCCAGCAGCCAAGATCCCACCCCTAGCTCTGGAAACACCATATATTTT
v_gene: TRBV28; j_gene: TRBJ1-2; abundance: once; d_gene: .; len: 15; CDR3aa: CASSLPPMQGTGYTF; CDR3nt: TGTGCCAGCAGTCTCCCCCCGATGCAGGGGACGGGCTACACCTTC
v_gene: TRBV11-2; j_gene: TRBJ2-2; abundance: .; d_gene: TRBD1; len: 15; CDR3aa: CASSFGTGITGELFF; CDR3nt: TGTGCCAGCAGCTTCGGGACAGGGATCACCGGGGAGCTGTTTTTT
v_gene: TRBV5-1; j_gene: TRBJ1-1; abundance: once; d_gene: .; len: 15; CDR3aa: CASSLGGSMNTEAFF; CDR3nt: TGCGCCAGCAGCTTGGGGGGCAGTATGAACACTGAAGCTTTCTTT
v_gene: TRBV6-2/TRBV6-3; j_gene: TRBJ2-5; abundance: .; d_gene: TRBD2; len: 14; CDR3aa: CASSSFGGAETQYF; CDR3nt: TGTGCCAGCAGTTCCTTCGGGGGGGCGGAGACCCAGTACTTC
v_gene: TRBV6-2/TRBV6-3; j_gene: TRBJ2-2; abundance: .; d_gene: .; len: 14; CDR3aa: CASSYWQITGELFF; CDR3nt: TGTGCCAGCAGTTACTGGCAGATCACCGGGGAGCTGTTTTTT
v_gene: TRBV24-1; j_gene: TRBJ2-1; abundance: .; d_gene: TRBD2; len: 13; CDR3aa: CATSSSGGREQFF; CDR3nt: TGTGCCACCAGTTCTAGCGGGGGTAGGGAGCAGTTCTTC
v_gene: TRBV9; j_gene: TRBJ2-3; abundance: .; d_gene: TRBD2; len: 16; CDR3aa: CASSVGPAGAADTQYF; CDR3nt: TGTGCCAGCAGCGTAGGCCCAGCGGGGGCCGCAGATACGCAGTATTTT
v_gene: TRBV6-2/TRBV6-3; j_gene: TRBJ2-7; abundance: .; d_gene: .; len: 13; CDR3aa: CASSSIPSYEQYF; CDR3nt: TGTGCCAGCAGCTCCATCCCCTCCTACGAGCAGTACTTC
v_gene: TRBV5-6; j_gene: TRBJ2-7; abundance: .; d_gene: .; len: 12; CDR3aa: CASSLGGGTASF; CDR3nt: TGTGCCAGCAGCTTGGGTGGGGGGACAGCTAGCTTC
v_gene: TRBV7-3; j_gene: TRBJ1-1; abundance: .; d_gene: TRBD1; len: 15; CDR3aa: CASSLAAGQGTEAFF; CDR3nt: TGTGCCAGCAGCTTAGCGGCAGGACAGGGCACTGAAGCTTTCTTT
v_gene: TRBV5-1; j_gene: TRBJ2-1; abundance: once; d_gene: TRBD2; len: 17; CDR3aa: CASSLGGTSGGQNEQFF; CDR3nt: TGCGCCAGCAGCTTGGGAGGGACTAGCGGGGGCCAGAATGAGCAGTTCTTC
v_gene: TRBV19; j_gene: TRBJ1-2; abundance: .; d_gene: .; len: 17; CDR3aa: CASSIRQLHAPNYGYTF; CDR3nt: TGTGCCAGTAGTATTCGACAGCTACACGCGCCTAACTATGGCTACACCTTC
v_gene: TRBV4-1; j_gene: TRBJ1-2; abundance: few; d_gene: TRBD1; len: 15; CDR3aa: CASSPGTGDHYGYTF; CDR3nt: TGCGCCAGCAGCCCTGGGACAGGGGATCACTATGGCTACACCTTC
v_gene: TRBV6-5; j_gene: TRBJ1-1; abundance: .; d_gene: .; len: 14; CDR3aa: CATLLGAANTEAFF; CDR3nt: TGTGCCACCCTCTTGGGGGCGGCGAACACTGAAGCTTTCTTT
v_gene: TRBV27; j_gene: TRBJ1-4; abundance: .; d_gene: .; len: 15; CDR3aa: CASSFGGTDNEKLFF; CDR3nt: TGTGCCAGCAGTTTCGGGGGTACCGATAATGAAAAACTGTTTTTT
v_gene: TRBV15; j_gene: TRBJ2-7; abundance: .; d_gene: .; len: 14; CDR3aa: CATSRDTGSYEQYF; CDR3nt: TGTGCCACCAGCAGAGATACAGGGAGCTACGAGCAGTACTTC
v_gene: TRBV2; j_gene: TRBJ1-6; abundance: .; d_gene: .; len: 17; CDR3aa: CASSEATLAPYNSPLHF; CDR3nt: TGTGCCAGCAGTGAGGCCACGCTAGCACCTTATAATTCACCCCTCCACTTT
v_gene: TRBV7-9; j_gene: TRBJ2-1; abundance: .; d_gene: .; len: 14; CDR3aa: CASSPPATGNEQFF; CDR3nt: TGTGCCAGCAGCCCACCGGCCACGGGGAATGAGCAGTTCTTC
v_gene: TRBV21-1; j_gene: TRBJ1-5; abundance: .; d_gene: .; len: 12; CDR3aa: CASSLEQGSKHF; CDR3nt: TGTGCCAGCAGCCTGGAGCAGGGGTCCAAGCATTTT
v_gene: TRBV25-1; j_gene: TRBJ2-1; abundance: .; d_gene: TRBD1; len: 14; CDR3aa: CASSDGQVPNEQFF; CDR3nt: TGTGCCAGCAGTGACGGACAGGTTCCCAATGAGCAGTTCTTC
v_gene: TRBV7-8; j_gene: TRBJ2-7; abundance: .; d_gene: TRBD2; len: 15; CDR3aa: CASSDRLAGYYEQYF; CDR3nt: TGTGCCAGCAGCGACCGACTAGCGGGGTACTACGAGCAGTACTTC
v_gene: TRBV24-1; j_gene: TRBJ2-2; abundance: .; d_gene: .; len: 13; CDR3aa: CATRAENTGELFF; CDR3nt: TGTGCCACCAGGGCGGAAAACACCGGGGAGCTGTTTTTT
v_gene: TRBV30; j_gene: TRBJ1-2; abundance: .; d_gene: .; len: 13; CDR3aa: CAWSLDNNYGYTF; CDR3nt: TGTGCCTGGAGTTTAGACAATAACTATGGCTACACCTTC
v_gene: TRBV7-2; j_gene: TRBJ2-7; abundance: few; d_gene: TRBD2; len: 15; CDR3aa: CASTQTSGGQYEQYF; CDR3nt: TGTGCCAGCACCCAGACTAGCGGGGGGCAGTACGAGCAGTACTTC
v_gene: TRBV6-5; j_gene: TRBJ1-1; abundance: .; d_gene: .; len: 13; CDR3aa: CASSYRRATEAFF; CDR3nt: TGTGCCAGCAGTTACCGCAGGGCCACTGAAGCTTTCTTT
v_gene: TRBV7-9; j_gene: TRBJ1-4; abundance: .; d_gene: TRBD1; len: 16; CDR3aa: CASSYTWTGGREKLFF; CDR3nt: TGTGCCAGCAGCTACACATGGACAGGGGGGCGTGAAAAACTGTTTTTT
v_gene: TRBV6-1; j_gene: TRBJ1-2; abundance: few; d_gene: TRBD1; len: 14; CDR3aa: CASSENRGYYGYTF; CDR3nt: TGTGCCAGCAGTGAAAACAGGGGGTACTATGGCTACACCTTC
v_gene: TRBV12-5; j_gene: TRBJ2-3; abundance: .; d_gene: .; len: 15; CDR3aa: CASGTGTTSTDTQYF; CDR3nt: TGTGCTAGTGGAACCGGGACAACCTCCACAGATACGCAGTATTTT
v_gene: TRBV6-6; j_gene: TRBJ1-5; abundance: .; d_gene: .; len: 14; CDR3aa: CATEGDYSNQPQHF; CDR3nt: TGTGCCACCGAGGGGGATTATAGCAATCAGCCCCAGCATTTT
v_gene: TRBV5-1; j_gene: TRBJ1-3; abundance: once; d_gene: .; len: 16; CDR3aa: CASSPIPGSSGNTIYF; CDR3nt: TGCGCCAGCAGCCCCATCCCTGGGAGCTCTGGAAACACCATATATTTT
v_gene: TRBV5-1; j_gene: TRBJ2-6; abundance: .; d_gene: TRBD1; len: 20; CDR3aa: CASSLAPTGGLPSGANVLTF; CDR3nt: TGCGCCAGCAGCTTGGCACCGACAGGGGGTCTTCCCTCTGGGGCCAACGTCCTGACTTTC
v_gene: TRBV5-6; j_gene: TRBJ2-7; abundance: .; d_gene: TRBD1; len: 15; CDR3aa: CASSLGQGARYEQYF; CDR3nt: TGTGCCAGCAGCTTGGGACAGGGGGCACGTTACGAGCAGTACTTC
v_gene: TRBV7-9; j_gene: TRBJ2-3; abundance: .; d_gene: .; len: 15; CDR3aa: CASSGGLRITDTQYF; CDR3nt: TGTGCCAGCAGCGGGGGACTTCGGATCACAGATACGCAGTATTTT
v_gene: TRBV7-3; j_gene: TRBJ1-2; abundance: .; d_gene: .; len: 14; CDR3aa: CASSPSNEDYGYTF; CDR3nt: TGTGCCAGCAGCCCTTCAAACGAGGACTATGGCTACACCTTC
v_gene: TRBV11-2; j_gene: TRBJ2-1; abundance: .; d_gene: .; len: 13; CDR3aa: CASSLYSYNEQFF; CDR3nt: TGTGCCAGCAGCTTGTACAGTTACAATGAGCAGTTCTTC
v_gene: TRBV6-5; j_gene: TRBJ1-4; abundance: .; d_gene: TRBD1; len: 15; CDR3aa: CASRSLDRVYEKLFF; CDR3nt: TGTGCCAGCAGATCCCTAGACAGGGTTTATGAAAAACTGTTTTTT
v_gene: TRBV6-1; j_gene: TRBJ1-2; abundance: .; d_gene: TRBD1; len: 14; CDR3aa: CASSERQGVDGYTF; CDR3nt: TGTGCCAGCAGTGAACGACAGGGGGTGGATGGCTACACCTTC
v_gene: TRBV4-1; j_gene: TRBJ1-1; abundance: .; d_gene: TRBD1; len: 14; CDR3aa: CASRGQITNTEAFF; CDR3nt: TGCGCCAGCAGGGGACAGATCACAAACACTGAAGCTTTCTTT
v_gene: TRBV7-2; j_gene: TRBJ1-6; abundance: once; d_gene: .; len: 14; CDR3aa: CASSLKAGFSPLHF; CDR3nt: TGTGCCAGCAGCCTCAAGGCCGGGTTTTCACCCCTCCACTTT
v_gene: TRBV6-1; j_gene: TRBJ2-5; abundance: once; d_gene: TRBD1; len: 16; CDR3aa: CASSEFTGTGGETQYF; CDR3nt: TGTGCCAGCAGTGAATTTACCGGGACAGGGGGCGAGACCCAGTACTTC